This TCR beta chain was captured in a study of blood T cell repertoires in COVID-19. Study overall: T cells, B-cell-depleted T cells, or PBMCs provided the cDNA or gDNA that served as material.

V was shortened by 0 bases and J by 9 bases, with 19 bases between the two germline ends. CDR1 is SGDLS and CDR2 is YYNGEE in the germline V gene. This CDR3 is built from 16 residues. The count of this clone is one. Using immunoSEQ multiplex PCR, the repertoire was profiled, and TCRdb retains in-frame clones only, with some absent. The sample has some 370,000 clones; about 89% are singletons. The V gene is TRBV9, the J gene TRBJ2-1; the D gene is possibly TRBD2 (5 bases). Sequenced input: peripheral blood. The clonotype comes from a woman in her twenties or thirties with COVID-19, enrolled during active disease. The CDR3 region is CASSVAIRAPRGEQFF. Written as DNA, the CDR3 is TGTGCCAGCAGCGTAGCAATAAGGGCCCCCCGGGGTGAGCAGTTCTTC.